This entry concerns a single T cell receptor beta chain. The antigen remains unidentified. This entry belongs to a study of shared clonotypes between healthy human individuals. For each subset, genomic DNA was distributed in equal portions over several immunoSEQ plates. TCRdb's table, derived via immunoSEQ multiplex PCR, lists solely in-frame clones and lacks some. The data show over a million clones, with 75% to 85% seen just once and 0.6% to 0.75% held by the top ten. General study findings and limits: Rarefaction gave evidence that sorted-subset sequencing remained incomplete despite large depth.

What was sequenced was memory CD4+ T cells from PBMCs. Documented subset: CD45RA-negative fraction. The TCR was taken from a man between 18 and 29 years old in good health. Some clones in this sample may be carry-over from other donors' samples.

The CDR3 sequence is CASSFRQGQTGELFF. The DNA of the CDR3 is TGTGCCAGCAGCTTTCGACAGGGGCAAACCGGGGAGCTGTTTTTT. The chain combines TRBV7-3 with TRBJ2-2; 8 bases match TRBD1. Trimming took 3 bases from V and 5 from J; bases not matched to a gene: 5. This CDR3 is built from 15 residues. Germline CDR1 reads SGHTA; CDR2 reads FQGTGA.